The 14 T cell receptor beta chains listed next were all sequenced from one sample in a study of T cell changes during pregnancy in multiple sclerosis. Data came from immunoSEQ multiplex PCR; TCRdb stores just in-frame clones and leaves some out. This sample has 55,000 to 70,000 clones, with 80% to 90% found just once. Sequenced here: peripheral blood, sampled in the first trimester of pregnancy. The receptors come from a female donor with multiple sclerosis, enrolled in a pregnancy study.

The J gene is TRBJ2-5, the V gene TRBV5-6; no clear D. Between the trimmed V and J ends, which lost 4 bases and 2 bases, there was a span of 3 bases. This CDR3 is 11 amino acids long. Germline lookup yields CDR1 SGHDT and CDR2 YYEEEE. As DNA, the CDR3 is TGTGCCAGCAGCCTACAAGAGACCCAGTACTTC. Its protein product is CASSLQETQYF.

The chain employs TRBV7-9 and TRBJ1-2, with 8 bases matching TRBD1. This CDR3 is built from 14 residues. The V segment lost 5 bases and the J segment 7 bases; nucleotides outside the gene matches: 9. The V gene's germline CDR1 is SEHNR and CDR2 FQNEAQ (reference sequence). CDR3 bases: TGTGCCAGCAGCAGTCGGCACAGGGGGTTTGGCTACACCTTC. Translation: CASSSRHRGFGYTF.

The V call is TRBV18, the J call TRBJ1-2; D is unclear. V shed 3 bases and J shed 3 bases, with 8 bases lying between them. Germline V gene lookup returns CDR1 KGHSH and CDR2 LQKENI. The CDR3 covers 13 residues. The CDR3 loop is CASSPNTDYGYTF. The CDR3 nucleotides read TGTGCCAGCTCACCTAACACCGACTATGGCTACACCTTC.

This sequence joins TRBV19 and TRBJ1-1, with 8 bases lining up with TRBD1. The CDR3 sequence is 13 residues long. With V trimmed by 8 bases and J by 3 bases, 5 bases remained unmatched. In germline, CDR1 is LNHDA, CDR2 SQIVND (reference sequence). The CDR3 sequence is CASLDRAYTEAFF. CDR3 coding DNA: TGTGCCAGTTTGGACAGGGCCTACACTGAAGCTTTCTTT.

V usage is TRBV21-1 and J usage is TRBJ2-7; the D call in the table, TRBD2, was not verified against the DNA. TRBV21-1 is reported as a pseudogene. CDR3 length: 18 residues. CDR3 DNA sequence: TGTGCCAGCAGAATACTTAACGGAGCGGGGGGGCTCGGTTGCGAGCAGTACTTC. It specifies CASRILNGAGGLGCEQYF.

This clone has just a few counts. The genes are TRBV6-4 and TRBJ2-6, with D hard to call. The CDR3 is 16 residues long. The germline V and J ends were trimmed by 0 bases and 0 bases, with 6 bases remaining between them. CDR1 and CDR2 (germline): MRHNA, SNTAGT. CDR3 residues: CASSDSASSGANVLTF. The DNA for the CDR3 is TGTGCCAGCAGTGACTCAGCTAGCTCTGGGGCCAACGTCCTGACTTTC.

The rearrangement links TRBV19 to TRBJ2-7; possibly TRBD2 for D (6 bases). This CDR3 has 14 amino acids. V gave up 2 bases and J gave up 3 bases, with 11 bases separating them. Germline CDR1 is LNHDA and CDR2 is SQIVND (reference sequence). CDR3 nucleotides: TGTGCCAGTAGTATAACTAGCTTAAGCTACGAGCAGTACTTC. This encodes CASSITSLSYEQYF.

This chain uses TRBV7-3 with TRBJ2-1; 13 nucleotides align to TRBD2. There are 15 residues in the CDR3. The junction had 8 bases not matched to a gene; V was cut back by 5 bases and J by 10 bases. Germline V lookup: CDR1 SGHTA, CDR2 FQGTGA. The CDR3 DNA reads TGTGCCAGCAGCCCAACTAGCGGGGGGGCTGGGGAGCAGTTCTTC. Its translation: CASSPTSGGAGEQFF. The full variable domain, its missing parts supplied by reference TRBV7-3 and TRBJ2-1, is GAGVSQTPSNKVTEKGKYVELRCDPISGHTALYWYRQSLGQGPEFLIYFQGTGAADDSGLPNDRFFAVRPEGSVSTLKIQRTERGDSAVYLCASSPTSGGAGEQFFGPGTRLTVL.

The chain is built from TRBV7-2 and TRBJ2-5; maybe TRBD2 (5 bases). This CDR3 region has 14 residues. Trimming pared 5 bases from V and 1 base from J, leaving 11 bases between. Germline CDR1 SGHTA, CDR2 FQGNSA. The CDR3 sequence is CASSRQAAQETQYF. For the CDR3, the DNA is TGTGCCAGCAGCCGCCAAGCGGCCCAAGAGACCCAGTACTTC.

This chain joins TRBV9 and TRBJ2-7, with a weak D call TRBD1 (5 bases). In germline, CDR1 is SGDLS, CDR2 YYNGEE. The CDR3 contains 15 residues. V was trimmed by 2 bases and J by 3 bases, leaving 15 bases between them. The CDR3 is CASSVREIPDYEQYF. Here the CDR3 DNA reads TGTGCCAGCAGCGTCAGGGAAATTCCTGACTACGAGCAGTACTTC.

The chain couples TRBV4-2 to TRBJ1-5; a weak D match, TRBD1 (6 bases). V was trimmed by 0 bases and J by 1 base, leaving 19 bases between them. The germline V gene encodes CDR1 LGHNA and CDR2 YNFKEQ. The CDR3 length is 19 residues. The CDR3 protein is CASSQEVGGGGTSNQPQHF. DNA for the CDR3: TGTGCCAGCAGCCAAGAAGTGGGGGGCGGGGGTACGAGCAATCAGCCCCAGCATTTT.

This clone has only one observation. This chain connects TRBV5-1 to TRBJ1-4, with TRBD1 matching 7 bases. CDR1 and CDR2 from the germline V gene are SGHRS and YFSETQ. This CDR3 has 14 amino acids. J lost 5 bases, V lost 4 bases, and 5 bases had no gene match. The CDR3 nucleotides are TGCGCCAGCAGCCCCGGGACAGAAAATGAAAAACTGTTTTTT. Its protein product is CASSPGTENEKLFF.

V gene TRBV19 combines with J gene TRBJ2-7; D may be TRBD1 (6 bases). Trimming shortened V by 1 base and J by 2 bases, and 15 bases separated the two germline ends. The CDR3 sequence is 16 residues long. The V gene's germline CDR1 is LNHDA and CDR2 SQIVND (reference sequence). CDR3 sequence (DNA): TGTGCCAGTAGTATAGCAAGGGGGATTGGCACCTACGAGCAGTACTTC. It translates to CASSIARGIGTYEQYF.

The genes are TRBV5-5 and TRBJ2-5, with TRBD1 identical over 8 bases. Germline CDR1 is SGHKS and CDR2 is YYEKEE (reference sequence). This CDR3 region has 17 residues. With 4 bases clipped from V and 5 bases from J, the junction kept 16 bases outside the gene matches. The CDR3 sequence: CASSVGQGGSVGETQYF. CDR3 nucleotide sequence: TGTGCCAGCAGCGTAGGACAGGGTGGGAGTGTGGGGGAGACCCAGTACTTC.